This is a list of T cell receptor beta chains from one sample in a study of lymphopenia after photon versus proton radiotherapy. Method: immunoSEQ multiplex PCR; TCRdb's copy keeps in-frame clones and lacks some. Here the sample spans 50,000 to 70,000 clones, about nine tenths being singletons. Sequenced here: peripheral blood, sampled from a patient treated with proton-based radiotherapy. These receptors were collected from an elderly man with esophageal cancer. CDR3s include the opening cysteine and the closing phenylalanine or tryptophan. D genes are given only for firm matches. Rows give clone size only sometimes, using once, few, many, or a class for an expanded clone.

clone size | J gene | V gene | D gene | CDR3 DNA | CDR3 protein
- | TRBJ2-2 | TRBV13 | - | TGTGCCAGCAGCCGACCTGGGCTAGGCGCCACCGGGGAGCTGTTTTTT | CASSRPGLGATGELFF
- | TRBJ2-3 | TRBV19 | TRBD1 | TGTGCCAGTAGTAGAGACAGGGTAACAGATACGCAGTATTTT | CASSRDRVTDTQYF
- | TRBJ1-5 | TRBV27 | TRBD1 | TGTGCCAGCAGGCTGACAGGGATTTCGGTAACGGGTCAGCCCCAGCATTTT | CASRLTGISVTGQPQHF
- | TRBJ2-4 | TRBV5-5 | - | TGTGCCAGCAGCCAAACAATGCCGTGGGGGAGCACGGAGAACATTCAGTACTTC | CASSQTMPWGSTENIQYF
- | TRBJ2-1 | TRBV19 | TRBD2 | TGTGCCAGTAGTATGGGACTAGCGGCAACTCGGGATGAGCAGTTCTTC | CASSMGLAATRDEQFF
- | TRBJ1-3 | TRBV27 | - | TGTGCCAGCAGTTTAATAGGGGTCTCTGGAAACACCATATATTTT | CASSLIGVSGNTIYF
- | TRBJ2-1 | TRBV10-3 | - | TGTGCCATCAGTGATTTTGAAAGTGAGCAGTTCTTC | CAISDFESEQFF
- | TRBJ1-1 | TRBV7-3 | - | TGTGCCAGCAGCCCAGGGGAGTGGAACACTGAAGCTTTCTTT | CASSPGEWNTEAFF
- | TRBJ1-2 | TRBV7-6 | - | TGTGCCAGCAGCTTAGCCGGTAGTATCAGTAACTATGGCTACACCTTC | CASSLAGSISNYGYTF
- | TRBJ2-3 | TRBV9 | - | TGTGCCAGCAGCGCCGATCCAGATACGCAGTATTTT | CASSADPDTQYF
- | TRBJ2-2 | TRBV4-3 | - | TGCGCCAGCAGCCCAGAGGGGCAGCCTACCGGGGAGCTGTTTTTT | CASSPEGQPTGELFF
- | TRBJ2-1 | TRBV18 | TRBD1 | TGTGCCAGCCTGGGGACAGGGCACAATGAGCAGTTCTTC | CASLGTGHNEQFF
once | TRBJ1-4 | TRBV25-1 | - | TGTGCCAGTAAACGTGAAAAACTGTTTTTT | CASKREKLFF